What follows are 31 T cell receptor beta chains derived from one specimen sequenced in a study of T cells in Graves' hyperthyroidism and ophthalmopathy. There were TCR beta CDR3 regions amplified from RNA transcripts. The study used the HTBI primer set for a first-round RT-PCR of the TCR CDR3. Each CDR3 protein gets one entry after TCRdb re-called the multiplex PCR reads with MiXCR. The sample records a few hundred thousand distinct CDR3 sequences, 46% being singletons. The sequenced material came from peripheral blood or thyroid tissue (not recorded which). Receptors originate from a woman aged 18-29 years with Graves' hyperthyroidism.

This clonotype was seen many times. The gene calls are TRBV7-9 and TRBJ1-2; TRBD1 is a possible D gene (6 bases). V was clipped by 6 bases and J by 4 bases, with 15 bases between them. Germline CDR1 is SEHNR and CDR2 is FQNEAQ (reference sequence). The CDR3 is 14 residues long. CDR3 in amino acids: CASSRGRGPYGYTF. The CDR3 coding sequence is TGTGCCAGCAGTCGAGGCAGGGGACCCTATGGCTACACCTTC.

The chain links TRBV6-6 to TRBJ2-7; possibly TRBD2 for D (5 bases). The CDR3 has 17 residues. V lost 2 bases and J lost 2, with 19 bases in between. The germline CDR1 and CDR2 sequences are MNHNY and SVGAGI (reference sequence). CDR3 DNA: TGTGCCAGCAGTTACCACGATGAGAGGGATCGGGCCTACGAGCAGTACTTC. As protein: CASSYHDERDRAYEQYF.

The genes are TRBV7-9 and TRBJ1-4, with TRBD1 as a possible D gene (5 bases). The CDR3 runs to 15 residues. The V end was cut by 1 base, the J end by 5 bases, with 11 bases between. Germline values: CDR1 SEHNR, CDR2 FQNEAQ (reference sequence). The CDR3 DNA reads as TGTGCCAGCAGCTTAGTAAGGGCAGGGAATGAAAAACTGTTTTTT. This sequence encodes CASSLVRAGNEKLFF.

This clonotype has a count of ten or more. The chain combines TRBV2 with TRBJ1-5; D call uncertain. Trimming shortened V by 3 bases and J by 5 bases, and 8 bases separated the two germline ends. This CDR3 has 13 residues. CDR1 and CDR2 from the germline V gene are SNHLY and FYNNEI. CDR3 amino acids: CASSDNGDQPQHF. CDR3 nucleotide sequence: TGTGCCAGCAGTGATAACGGGGATCAGCCCCAGCATTTT. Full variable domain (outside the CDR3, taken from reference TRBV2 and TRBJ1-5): EPEVTQTPSHQVTQMGQEVILRCVPISNHLYFYWYRQILGQKVEFLVSFYNNEISEKSEIFDDQFSVERPDGSNFTLKIRSTKLEDSAMYFCASSDNGDQPQHFGDGTRLSIL.

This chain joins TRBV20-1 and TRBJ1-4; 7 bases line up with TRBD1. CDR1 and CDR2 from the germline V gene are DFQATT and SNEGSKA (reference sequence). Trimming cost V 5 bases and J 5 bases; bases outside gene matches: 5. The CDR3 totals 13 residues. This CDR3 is CSAVGTANEKLFF. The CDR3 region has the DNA TGCAGTGCTGTGGGGACAGCGAATGAAAAACTGTTTTTT.

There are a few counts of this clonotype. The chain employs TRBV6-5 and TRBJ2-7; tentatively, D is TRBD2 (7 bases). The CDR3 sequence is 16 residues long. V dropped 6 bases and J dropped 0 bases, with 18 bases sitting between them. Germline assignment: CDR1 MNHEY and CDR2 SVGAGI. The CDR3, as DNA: TGTGCCAGCAGCCCGACGGGGGGCCAGAGCTCCTACGAGCAGTACTTC. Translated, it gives CASSPTGGQSSYEQYF.

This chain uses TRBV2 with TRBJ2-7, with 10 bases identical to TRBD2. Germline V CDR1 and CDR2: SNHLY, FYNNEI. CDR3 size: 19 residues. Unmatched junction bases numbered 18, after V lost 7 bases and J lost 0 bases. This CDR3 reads CASIQAGASGSLGSYEQYF. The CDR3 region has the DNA TGTGCCAGCATCCAAGCCGGGGCTAGCGGGAGTTTGGGCTCCTACGAGCAGTACTTC. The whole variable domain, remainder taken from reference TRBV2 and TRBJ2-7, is EPEVTQTPSHQVTQMGQEVILRCVPISNHLYFYWYRQILGQKVEFLVSFYNNEISEKSEIFDDQFSVERPDGSNFTLKIRSTKLEDSAMYFCASIQAGASGSLGSYEQYFGPGTRLTVT.

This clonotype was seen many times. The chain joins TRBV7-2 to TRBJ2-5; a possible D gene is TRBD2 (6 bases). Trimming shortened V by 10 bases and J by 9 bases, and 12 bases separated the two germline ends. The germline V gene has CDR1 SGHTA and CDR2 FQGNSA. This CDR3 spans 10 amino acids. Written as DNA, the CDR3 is TGTGCCAACCCCCGCGGGGCCCAGTACTTC. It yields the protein CANPRGAQYF.

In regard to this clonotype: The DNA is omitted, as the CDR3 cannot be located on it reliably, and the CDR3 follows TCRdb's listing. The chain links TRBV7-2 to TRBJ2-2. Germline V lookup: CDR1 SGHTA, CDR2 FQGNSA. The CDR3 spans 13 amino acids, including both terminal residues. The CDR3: CASSSELAGSCFF.

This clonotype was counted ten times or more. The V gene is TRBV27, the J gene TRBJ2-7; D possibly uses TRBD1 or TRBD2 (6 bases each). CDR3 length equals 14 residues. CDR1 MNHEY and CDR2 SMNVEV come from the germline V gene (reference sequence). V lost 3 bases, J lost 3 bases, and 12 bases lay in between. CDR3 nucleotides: TGTGCCAGCAGTTTCGACAAGGGGGGCTACGAGCAGTACTTC. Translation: CASSFDKGGYEQYF.

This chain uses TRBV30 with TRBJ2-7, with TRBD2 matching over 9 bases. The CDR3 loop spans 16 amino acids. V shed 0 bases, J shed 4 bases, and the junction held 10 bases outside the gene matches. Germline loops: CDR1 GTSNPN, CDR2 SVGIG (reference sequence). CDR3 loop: CAWSVKGSGRSYEQYF. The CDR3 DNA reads TGTGCCTGGAGTGTAAAGGGGAGCGGGAGGTCTTACGAGCAGTACTTC.

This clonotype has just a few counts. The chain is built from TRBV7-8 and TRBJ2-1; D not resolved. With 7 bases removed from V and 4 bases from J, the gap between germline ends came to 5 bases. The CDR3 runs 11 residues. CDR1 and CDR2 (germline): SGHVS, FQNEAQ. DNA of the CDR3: TGTGCCAGCACCCTATACAATGAGCAGTTCTTC. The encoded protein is CASTLYNEQFF.

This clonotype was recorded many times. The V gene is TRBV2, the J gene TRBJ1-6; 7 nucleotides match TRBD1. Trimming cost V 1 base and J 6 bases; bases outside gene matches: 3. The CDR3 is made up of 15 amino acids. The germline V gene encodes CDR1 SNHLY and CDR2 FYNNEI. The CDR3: CASSEDRGGNSPLHF. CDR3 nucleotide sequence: TGTGCCAGCAGTGAAGACAGGGGAGGTAATTCACCCCTCCACTTT.

The CDR3 protein is CASSRSRGLQAFF. Here the CDR3 DNA reads TGTGCCAGCTCGAGAAGCAGGGGGCTTCAAGCTTTCTTT. This chain uses TRBV18 with TRBJ1-1; TRBD1 matches 8 bases. V shed 6 bases, J shed 9 bases, and the junction held 9 bases outside the gene matches. From germline, CDR1 is KGHSH and CDR2 LQKENI. This CDR3 comprises 13 residues. Drawing the rest from reference TRBV18 and TRBJ1-1, the complete variable domain is NAGVMQNPRHLVRRRGQEARLRCSPMKGHSHVYWYRQLPEEGLKFMVYLQKENIIDESGMPKERFSAEFPKEGPSILRIQQVVRGDSAAYFCASSRSRGLQAFFGQGTRLTVV.

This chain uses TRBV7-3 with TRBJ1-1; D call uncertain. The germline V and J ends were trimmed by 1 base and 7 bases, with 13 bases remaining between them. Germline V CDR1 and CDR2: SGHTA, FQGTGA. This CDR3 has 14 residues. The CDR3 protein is CASSLMGRPGEAFF. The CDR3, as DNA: TGTGCCAGCAGCTTAATGGGGAGGCCAGGTGAAGCTTTCTTT.

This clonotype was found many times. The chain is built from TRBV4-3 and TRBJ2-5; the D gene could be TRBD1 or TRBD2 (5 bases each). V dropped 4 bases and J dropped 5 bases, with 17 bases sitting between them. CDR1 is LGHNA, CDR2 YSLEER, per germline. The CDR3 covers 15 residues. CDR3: CASSRMTGPGETQYF. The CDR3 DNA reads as TGCGCCAGCAGCCGAATGACGGGACCCGGTGAGACCCAGTACTTC.

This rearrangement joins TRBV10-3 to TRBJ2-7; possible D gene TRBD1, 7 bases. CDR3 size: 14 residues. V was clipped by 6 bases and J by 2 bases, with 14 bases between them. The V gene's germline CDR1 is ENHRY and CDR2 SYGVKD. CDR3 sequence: CAIRVDREAYEQYF. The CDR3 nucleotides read TGTGCCATCAGAGTTGACAGGGAGGCCTACGAGCAGTACTTC.

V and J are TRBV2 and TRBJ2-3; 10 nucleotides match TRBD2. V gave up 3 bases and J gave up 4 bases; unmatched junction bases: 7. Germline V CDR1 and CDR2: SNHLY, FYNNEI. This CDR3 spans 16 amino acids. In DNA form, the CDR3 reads TGTGCCAGCAGTGACAGCCTAGCGGGGGACCCAGATACGCAGTATTTT. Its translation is CASSDSLAGDPDTQYF.

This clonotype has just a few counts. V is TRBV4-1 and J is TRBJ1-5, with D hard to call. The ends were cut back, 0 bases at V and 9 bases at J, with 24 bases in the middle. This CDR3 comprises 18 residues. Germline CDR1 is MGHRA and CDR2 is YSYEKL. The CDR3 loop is CASSQEGQVSDVFGPQHF. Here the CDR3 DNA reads TGCGCCAGCAGCCAAGAAGGGCAGGTCTCCGATGTTTTTGGGCCCCAGCATTTT.

CDR3 nucleotide sequence: TGTGCCAGCAGCTTGGTATGGGAGAACTACGAGCAGTACTTC. It yields the protein CASSLVWENYEQYF. The rearrangement joins TRBV7-9 to TRBJ2-7; D perhaps matches TRBD2 (5 bases). This CDR3 is built from 14 residues. The V gene's germline CDR1 is SEHNR and CDR2 FQNEAQ (reference sequence). The V and J ends lost 3 bases and 3 bases respectively, with 12 bases between them.

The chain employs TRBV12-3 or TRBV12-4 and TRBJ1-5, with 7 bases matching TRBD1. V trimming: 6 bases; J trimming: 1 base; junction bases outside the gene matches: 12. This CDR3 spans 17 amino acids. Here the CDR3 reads CASRSGQARGSNQPQHF. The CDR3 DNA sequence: TGTGCCAGCAGGTCAGGACAGGCCCGGGGGAGCAATCAGCCCCAGCATTTT.

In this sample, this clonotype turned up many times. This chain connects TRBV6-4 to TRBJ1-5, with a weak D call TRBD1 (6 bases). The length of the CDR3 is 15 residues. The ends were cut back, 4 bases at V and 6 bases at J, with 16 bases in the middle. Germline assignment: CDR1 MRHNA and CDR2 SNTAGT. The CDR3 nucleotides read TGTGCCAGCAGTGTTTCCGGGGGCTTCGGTCAGCCCCAGCATTTT. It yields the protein CASSVSGGFGQPQHF.

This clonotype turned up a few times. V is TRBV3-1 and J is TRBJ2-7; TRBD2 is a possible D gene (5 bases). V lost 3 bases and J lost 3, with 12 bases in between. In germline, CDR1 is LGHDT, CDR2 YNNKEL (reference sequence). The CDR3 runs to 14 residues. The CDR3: CASSQAPGNYEQYF. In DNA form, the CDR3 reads TGTGCCAGCAGCCAGGCGCCGGGAAACTACGAGCAGTACTTC.

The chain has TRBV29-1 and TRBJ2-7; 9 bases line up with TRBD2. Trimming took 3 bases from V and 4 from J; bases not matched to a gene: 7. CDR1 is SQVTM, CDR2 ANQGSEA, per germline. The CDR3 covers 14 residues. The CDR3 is CSVEISGRPYEQYF. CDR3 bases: TGCAGCGTTGAGATTAGCGGGAGACCTTACGAGCAGTACTTC.

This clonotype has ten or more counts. The DNA of the CDR3 is TGTGCCAGCAGCGACGAGATCAGCGGCGGAAACACCATATATTTT. Translation: CASSDEISGGNTIYF. The chain recombines TRBV11-3 with TRBJ1-3; no clear D gene. The CDR3 spans 15 residues. V was cut by 5 bases and J by 4 bases, with 15 bases left in between. Germline CDR1 and CDR2: SGHNT and YENEEA. The full variable domain, with the rest looked up from reference TRBV11-3 and TRBJ1-3, is EAGVVQSPRYKIIEKKQPVAFWCNPISGHNTLYWYLQNLGQGPELLIRYENEEAVDDSQLPKDRFSAERLKGVDSTLKIQPAELGDSAVYLCASSDEISGGNTIYFGEGSWLTVV.

In DNA, the CDR3 is TGCGCCAGCAGCCAAAGTGGGGGGGGTTCTCCCTATGGCTACACCTTC. It translates to CASSQSGGGSPYGYTF. This sequence joins TRBV4-3 and TRBJ1-2, with a weak D call TRBD1 (5 bases). Looked up from germline, CDR1 is LGHNA and CDR2 is YSLEER. The CDR3 is 16 residues long. Trimming removed 2 bases at V and 4 bases at J, with 17 bases between.

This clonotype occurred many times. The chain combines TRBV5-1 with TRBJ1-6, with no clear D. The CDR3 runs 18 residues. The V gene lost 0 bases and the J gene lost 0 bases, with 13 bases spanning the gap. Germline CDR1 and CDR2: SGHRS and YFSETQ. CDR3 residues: CASSLVGLSSSYNSPLHF. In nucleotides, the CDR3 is TGCGCCAGCAGCTTGGTCGGGCTGTCGAGCTCCTATAATTCACCCCTCCACTTT.

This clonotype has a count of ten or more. The CDR3 DNA reads as TGTGCCAGCCGTCCGGGACAGGAGGTCTATGGCTACACCTTC. Residues: CASRPGQEVYGYTF. The V call is TRBV27, the J call TRBJ1-2; TRBD1 matches at 8 bases. After removal of 8 bases from V and 4 bases from J, the junction contained 9 bases not matched to a gene. The CDR3 covers 14 residues. Per the germline V gene, CDR1 is MNHEY and CDR2 is SMNVEV (reference sequence).

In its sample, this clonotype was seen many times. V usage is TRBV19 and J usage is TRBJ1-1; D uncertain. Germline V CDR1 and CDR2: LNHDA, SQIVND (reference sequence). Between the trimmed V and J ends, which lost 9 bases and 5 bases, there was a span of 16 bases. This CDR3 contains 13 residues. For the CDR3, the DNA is TGTGCCAGCCGCCATGTGGGTCGAACTGAAGCTTTCTTT. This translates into CASRHVGRTEAFF.

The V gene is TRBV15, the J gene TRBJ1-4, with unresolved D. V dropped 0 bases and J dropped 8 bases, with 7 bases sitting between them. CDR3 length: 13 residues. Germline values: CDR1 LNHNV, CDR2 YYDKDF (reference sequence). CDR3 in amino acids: CATSRDLREKLFF. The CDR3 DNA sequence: TGTGCCACCAGCAGAGATTTAAGGGAAAAACTGTTTTTT.

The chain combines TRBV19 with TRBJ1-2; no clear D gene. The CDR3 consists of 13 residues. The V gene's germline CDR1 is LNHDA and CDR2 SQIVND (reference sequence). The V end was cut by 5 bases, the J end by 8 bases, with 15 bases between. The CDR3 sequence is CASSVSRERGYTF. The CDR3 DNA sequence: TGTGCCAGTAGTGTCAGCCGGGAACGCGGCTACACCTTC.